The 27 T cell receptor beta chains below come from one sample, sequenced in a study of T cell responses to AZD1222 COVID-19 vaccine. Clones were read by immunoSEQ multiplex PCR, and TCRdb kept only the in-frame ones, dropping some. Of some 130,000 clones in the sample, 90% were seen once. Sequencing was performed on peripheral blood, taken on day 0 of AZD1222 vaccination. These TCRs come from an adult in good health.

The chain links TRBV30 to TRBJ1-2; a weak D match, TRBD1 (5 bases). The length of the CDR3 is 13 residues. V was shortened by 0 bases and J by 2 bases, with 7 bases between the two germline ends. Germline V gene lookup returns CDR1 GTSNPN and CDR2 SVGIG (reference sequence). The CDR3 nucleotides are TGTGCCTGGAGTGTCCGACAGAACTATGGCTACACCTTC. Translating it yields CAWSVRQNYGYTF. The full variable domain, in which reference TRBV30 and TRBJ1-2 provide the parts outside the CDR3, is SQTIHQWPATLVQPVGSPLSLECTVEGTSNPNLYWYRQAAGRGLQLLFYSVGIGQISSEVPQNLSASRPQDRQFILSSKKLLLSDSGFYLCAWSVRQNYGYTFGSGTRLTVV.

J is TRBJ1-1 and V is TRBV7-8; a possible D gene is TRBD1 (5 bases). This CDR3 spans 15 amino acids. The V end lost 5 bases, the J end lost 6 bases, and 19 bases lay between the germline ends. Germline CDR1 reads SGHVS; CDR2 reads FQNEAQ. The CDR3 coding sequence is TGTGCCAGCAGCCGAGGTAGCCAGGGTGGGGCTGAAGCTTTCTTT. It translates to CASSRGSQGGAEAFF.

The J gene is TRBJ1-4, the V gene TRBV27; D remains ambiguous. The DNA end lines up better with TRBJ2-2; the J call may be wrong. This CDR3 region has 14 residues. Germline V gene lookup returns CDR1 MNHEY and CDR2 SMNVEV (reference sequence). The DNA for the CDR3 is TGTGCCAGCAGTTTATTTGAGAGGAGCGGGGAGCTGTTTTTT. Translating gives CASSLFERSGELFF.

This chain uses TRBV7-6 with TRBJ1-4, with D possibly being TRBD1 (6 bases). V shed 6 bases and J shed 4 bases, with 12 bases lying between them. Germline CDR1 reads SGHVS; CDR2 reads FNYEAQ. The CDR3 consists of 14 residues. CDR3 in DNA: TGTGCCAGCAGTGATGGGGGCTTTAATGAAAAACTGTTTTTT. Residues: CASSDGGFNEKLFF.

This clone has just a few counts. The chain joins TRBV3-1 (or the pseudogene TRBV3-2) to TRBJ1-3, with 9 bases matching TRBD1. The ends lost 1 base at V and 3 bases at J; junction bases unmatched: 19. From germline, CDR1 is LGHDT and CDR2 YNNKEL (reference sequence). CDR3 length: 21 residues. The CDR3 loop reads CASSQVSRETGGTFFGNTIYF. DNA for the CDR3: TGTGCCAGCAGCCAAGTAAGTCGTGAGACAGGGGGAACTTTTTTTGGAAACACCATATATTTT.

This chain links TRBV10-3 with TRBJ1-1; D is uncertain. V was trimmed by 3 bases and J by 3 bases, leaving 5 bases between them. The CDR3 loop spans 12 amino acids. Germline CDR1 is ENHRY and CDR2 is SYGVKD. Written as DNA, the CDR3 is TGTGCCATCAGTGACAGATACACTGAAGCTTTCTTT. Its protein product is CAISDRYTEAFF.

This chain links TRBV7-2 with TRBJ1-5, with TRBD1 identical over 8 bases. The CDR3 length is 16 residues. V was clipped by 2 bases and J by 4 bases; unmatched bases: 7. Germline CDR1 SGHTA, CDR2 FQGNSA. This CDR3 is CASSLRTGGGNQPQHF. In DNA, the CDR3 is TGTGCCAGCAGCTTACGCACAGGGGGAGGAAATCAGCCCCAGCATTTT.

This rearrangement joins TRBV28 to TRBJ1-1; 10 bases map to TRBD1. The CDR3 contains 14 residues. The germline CDR1 and CDR2 sequences are MDHEN and SYDVKM. Unmatched junction bases numbered 6, after V lost 6 bases and J lost 5 bases. The CDR3 sequence is CASRPGQGRTEAFF. CDR3 coding DNA: TGTGCCAGCAGGCCGGGACAGGGGAGGACTGAAGCTTTCTTT.

This rearrangement joins TRBV11-2 to TRBJ2-1; no reliable D call. The V gene lost 5 bases and the J gene lost 9 bases, with 11 bases spanning the gap. Germline V lookup: CDR1 SGHAT, CDR2 FQNNGV. This CDR3 has 12 residues. The CDR3 DNA reads as TGTGCCAGCAGCCTCGGTAGGGCTGAGCAGTTCTTC. It encodes CASSLGRAEQFF.

The chain joins TRBV5-1 to TRBJ2-5, with D unclear. This CDR3 contains 15 residues. The ends were cut back, 3 bases at V and 5 bases at J, with 17 bases in the middle. In germline, CDR1 is SGHRS, CDR2 YFSETQ. The CDR3 bases are TGCGCCAGCAGCTCCTTCCCCGCGGCTTGGGAGACCCAGTACTTC. It yields the protein CASSSFPAAWETQYF.

The CDR3 DNA reads as TGTGCCAGCAGTTTACACGAGCAGTACTTC. The encoded protein is CASSLHEQYF. V usage is TRBV28 and J usage is TRBJ2-7; D remains unclear. Trimming pared 2 bases from V and 5 bases from J, leaving 1 base between. The CDR3 extends over 10 amino acids. Germline CDR1 is MDHEN and CDR2 is SYDVKM.

The CDR3 loop is CASSPGEGAFNQPQHF. Here the CDR3 DNA reads TGTGCCAGCTCACCGGGGGAGGGGGCCTTCAATCAGCCCCAGCATTTT. V and J are TRBV18 and TRBJ1-5; 7 bases match TRBD1. The trim removed 3 bases at V and 3 bases at J, leaving 8 bases unmatched. This CDR3 region has 16 residues. Germline assignment: CDR1 KGHSH and CDR2 LQKENI.

V is TRBV6-4 and J is TRBJ2-3; D uncertain. The V gene lost 8 bases and the J gene lost 5 bases, with 17 bases spanning the gap. Germline-derived CDR1 and CDR2 are MRHNA and SNTAGT. This CDR3 is built from 14 residues. The CDR3 region has the DNA TGTGCCAGCCCCGACGGAATACACCGAGATACGCAGTATTTT. It yields the protein CASPDGIHRDTQYF.

The V and J genes are TRBV9 and TRBJ2-1; the D is unclear. This CDR3 contains 13 residues. Per germline, CDR1 SGDLS and CDR2 YYNGEE. Deletions cut 3 bases from V and 8 bases from J, with 12 bases between. The CDR3: CASSAGPGHEQFF. CDR3 in DNA: TGTGCCAGCAGCGCAGGTCCGGGTCATGAGCAGTTCTTC. Variable domain in full (rest from reference TRBV9 and TRBJ2-1): DSGVTQTPKHLITATGQRVTLRCSPRSGDLSVYWYQQSLDQGLQFLIQYYNGEERAKGNILERFSAQQFPDLHSELNLSSLELGDSALYFCASSAGPGHEQFFGPGTRLTVL.

This sequence joins TRBV3-1 (or the pseudogene TRBV3-2) and TRBJ1-4; 10 bases line up with TRBD1. The CDR3 covers 14 residues. V was clipped by 4 bases and J by 8 bases; unmatched bases: 4. Germline CDR1 reads LGHDT; CDR2 reads YNNKEL (reference sequence). The CDR3 region has the DNA TGTGCCAGCAGCCGACAGGGGGCGAGGGAAAAACTGTTTTTT. The encoded protein is CASSRQGAREKLFF.

This chain joins TRBV28 and TRBJ2-4, with D possibly matching TRBD1 (6 bases). This CDR3 has 16 residues. Germline values: CDR1 MDHEN, CDR2 SYDVKM. Trimming removed 3 bases from V and 9 bases from J, with 21 bases in between. The CDR3 reads CASSFRDDSPGVIQYF. DNA of the CDR3: TGTGCCAGCAGTTTCCGCGATGACAGTCCAGGGGTCATTCAGTACTTC.

The chain joins TRBV29-1 to TRBJ2-7; 9 bases fit TRBD1. CDR3 length equals 14 residues. Per the germline V gene, CDR1 is SQVTM and CDR2 is ANQGSEA. After removal of 4 bases from V and 2 bases from J, the junction contained 6 bases not matched to a gene. CDR3 DNA sequence: TGCAGCGTTGGAGGGACAGGGTGGCCCTACGAGCAGTACTTC. It is translated as CSVGGTGWPYEQYF.

The chain uses TRBV12-3 or TRBV12-4 and TRBJ1-2; D call uncertain. This CDR3 is 11 amino acids long. V lost 5 bases and J 12 bases, leaving 13 bases between the germline ends. CDR3 sequence reads: CASSLTGVHTF. CDR3 bases: TGTGCCAGCAGTCTGACCGGGGTTCACACCTTC.

The CDR3 nucleotides are TGCGCCAGCAGCCCCGAACCAGGCCTGAACACTGAAGCTTTCTTT. Its translation is CASSPEPGLNTEAFF. The chain employs TRBV5-1 and TRBJ1-1, with unresolved D. The V gene lost 4 bases and the J gene lost 0 bases, with 13 bases spanning the gap. This CDR3 spans 15 amino acids. From germline, CDR1 is SGHRS and CDR2 YFSETQ.

The V call is TRBV30, the J call TRBJ1-2; weak D call: TRBD1 (5 bases). In germline, CDR1 is GTSNPN, CDR2 SVGIG (reference sequence). The CDR3 extends over 11 amino acids. Trimming shortened V by 6 bases and J by 4 bases, and 9 bases separated the two germline ends. The CDR3 is CACQRGYGYTF. The CDR3 DNA sequence: TGTGCCTGTCAGAGGGGCTATGGCTACACCTTC.

In its sample, this clone was seen a few times. The chain couples TRBV14 to TRBJ2-2; no reliable D call. Germline lookup yields CDR1 SGHDN and CDR2 FVKESK. The CDR3 has 11 residues. The V end was cut by 1 base, the J end by 13 bases, with 7 bases between. CDR3 nucleotides: TGTGCCAGCAGCCAAGGGTGGGGGCTGTTTTTT. It yields the protein CASSQGWGLFF.

DNA of the CDR3: TGTGCCAGTAGTATTGGGGACAGGGACAGAAACACCATATATTTT. Translating gives CASSIGDRDRNTIYF. This chain joins TRBV19 and TRBJ1-3; 9 bases are a match to TRBD1. The CDR3 has 15 residues. J lost 5 bases, V lost 3 bases, and 5 bases had no gene match. Germline V CDR1 and CDR2: LNHDA, SQIVND (reference sequence).

This clone was found many times. The rearrangement uses TRBV10-2 and TRBJ2-5; no definite D call. V shed 2 bases and J shed 2 bases, with 6 bases lying between them. Germline values: CDR1 WSHSY, CDR2 SAAADI. The CDR3 has 13 amino acids. The CDR3 DNA is TGCGCCAGCAGTGAGGGGCCTCAAGAGACCCAGTACTTC. The encoded protein is CASSEGPQETQYF.

The chain recombines TRBV30 with TRBJ2-7; 9 bases align to TRBD2. V was pared by 3 bases and J by 4 bases, with 7 bases of the junction left unmatched. The CDR3 covers 14 residues. The V gene's germline CDR1 is GTSNPN and CDR2 SVGIG (reference sequence). This CDR3 is CAWRGGGGGYEQYF. Here the CDR3 DNA reads TGTGCCTGGAGGGGGGGCGGGGGGGGATACGAGCAGTACTTC.

The chain uses TRBV5-4 and TRBJ1-5; unclear D gene. Germline CDR1 reads SGHNT; CDR2 reads YYREEE (reference sequence). This CDR3 contains 13 residues. Trimming took 2 bases from V and 5 from J, leaving 8 bases between them. The CDR3 DNA is TGTGCCAGCAGCTTAGATCCCGATCAGCCCCAGCATTTT. Translating gives CASSLDPDQPQHF.

This chain links TRBV5-1 with TRBJ2-1; 12 nucleotides agree with TRBD2. V shed 3 bases and J 9 bases; nucleotides not matched to a gene: 10. The CDR3 has 16 amino acids. Germline CDR1 and CDR2: SGHRS and YFSETQ. The CDR3 loop is CASSWTSGAQRVEQFF. In nucleotides, the CDR3 is TGCGCCAGCAGCTGGACTAGCGGGGCCCAACGGGTTGAGCAGTTCTTC. The whole variable domain, filled in from reference TRBV5-1 and TRBJ2-1, reads KAGVTQTPRYLIKTRGQQVTLSCSPISGHRSVSWYQQTPGQGLQFLFEYFSETQRNKGNFPGRFSGRQFSNSRSEMNVSTLELGDSALYLCASSWTSGAQRVEQFFGPGTRLTVL.

Here the CDR3 DNA reads TGTGCCAGCAGCTTATATACAGGGGGCGCAACAGATACGCAGTATTTT. Translation gives CASSLYTGGATDTQYF. This sequence joins TRBV11-2 and TRBJ2-3, with 9 bases identical to TRBD1. Per the germline V gene, CDR1 is SGHAT and CDR2 is FQNNGV. This CDR3 spans 16 amino acids. V was clipped by 2 bases and J by 3 bases; unmatched bases: 6. Using reference TRBV11-2 and TRBJ2-3 for the parts outside the CDR3, the full variable domain is EAGVAQSPRYKIIEKRQSVAFWCNPISGHATLYWYQQILGQGPKLLIQFQNNGVVDDSQLPKDRFSAERLKGVDSTLKIQPAKLEDSAVYLCASSLYTGGATDTQYFGPGTRLTVL.